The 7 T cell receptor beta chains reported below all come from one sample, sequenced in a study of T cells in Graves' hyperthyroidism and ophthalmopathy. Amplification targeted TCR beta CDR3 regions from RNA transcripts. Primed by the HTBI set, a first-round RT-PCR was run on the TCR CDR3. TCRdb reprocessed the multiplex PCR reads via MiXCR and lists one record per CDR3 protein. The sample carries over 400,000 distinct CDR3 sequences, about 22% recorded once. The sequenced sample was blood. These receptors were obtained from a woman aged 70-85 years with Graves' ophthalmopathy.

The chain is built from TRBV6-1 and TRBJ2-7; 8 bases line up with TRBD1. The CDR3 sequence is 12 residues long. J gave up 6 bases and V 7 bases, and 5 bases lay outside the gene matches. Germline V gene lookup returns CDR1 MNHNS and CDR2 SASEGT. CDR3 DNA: TGTGCCAGCATTCGGACAGGGTCCGAGCAGTACTTC. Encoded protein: CASIRTGSEQYF.

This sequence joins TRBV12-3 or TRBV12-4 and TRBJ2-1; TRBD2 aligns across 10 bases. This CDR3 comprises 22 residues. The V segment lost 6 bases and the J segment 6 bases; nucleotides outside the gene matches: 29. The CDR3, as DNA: TGTGCCAGCAGCCAAAACCTGCTGATTACCGGGACTAGCGAGGAGAAGCGCAATGAGCAGTTCTTC. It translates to CASSQNLLITGTSEEKRNEQFF.

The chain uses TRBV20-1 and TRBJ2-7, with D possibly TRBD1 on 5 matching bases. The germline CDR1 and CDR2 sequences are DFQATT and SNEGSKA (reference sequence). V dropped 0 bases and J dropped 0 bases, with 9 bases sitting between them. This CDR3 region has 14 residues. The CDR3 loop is CSARDLQGSYEQYF. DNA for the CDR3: TGCAGTGCTAGAGATCTCCAGGGCTCCTACGAGCAGTACTTC.

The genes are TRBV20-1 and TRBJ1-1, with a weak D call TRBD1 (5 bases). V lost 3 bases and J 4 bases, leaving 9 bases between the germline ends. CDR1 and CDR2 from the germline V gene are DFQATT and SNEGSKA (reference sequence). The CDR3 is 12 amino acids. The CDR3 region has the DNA TGCAGTGCTAGTTCAGGGCCCACTGAAGCTTTCTTT. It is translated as CSASSGPTEAFF.

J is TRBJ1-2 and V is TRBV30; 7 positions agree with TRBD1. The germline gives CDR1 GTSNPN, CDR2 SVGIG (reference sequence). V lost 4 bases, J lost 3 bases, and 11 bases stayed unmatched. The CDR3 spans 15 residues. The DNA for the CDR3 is TGTGCCTGGATTAATTGGGGCCAGGGGGACTATGGCTACACCTTC. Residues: CAWINWGQGDYGYTF.

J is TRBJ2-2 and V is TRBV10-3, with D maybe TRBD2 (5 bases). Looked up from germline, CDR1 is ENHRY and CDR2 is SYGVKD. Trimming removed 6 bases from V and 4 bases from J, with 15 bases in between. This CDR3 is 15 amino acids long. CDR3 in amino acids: CAIRVEARGTGELFF. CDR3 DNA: TGTGCCATCAGAGTCGAGGCCCGGGGCACCGGGGAGCTGTTTTTT.

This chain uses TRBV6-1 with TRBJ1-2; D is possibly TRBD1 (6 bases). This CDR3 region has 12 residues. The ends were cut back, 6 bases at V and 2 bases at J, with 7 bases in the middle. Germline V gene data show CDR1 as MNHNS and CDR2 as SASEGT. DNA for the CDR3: TGTGCCAGCAGCGGACAGAACTATGGCTACACCTTC. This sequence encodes CASSGQNYGYTF.